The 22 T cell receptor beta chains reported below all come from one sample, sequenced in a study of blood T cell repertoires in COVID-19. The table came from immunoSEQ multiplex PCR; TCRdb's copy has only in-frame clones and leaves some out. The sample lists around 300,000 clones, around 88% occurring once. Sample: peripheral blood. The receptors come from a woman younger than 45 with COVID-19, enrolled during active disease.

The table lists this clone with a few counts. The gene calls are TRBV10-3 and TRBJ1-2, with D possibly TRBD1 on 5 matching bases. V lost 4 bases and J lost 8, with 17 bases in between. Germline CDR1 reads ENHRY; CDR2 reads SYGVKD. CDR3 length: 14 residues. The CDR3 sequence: CAISGGRAAEGYTF. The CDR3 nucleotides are TGTGCCATCAGTGGGGGCAGGGCGGCTGAAGGCTACACCTTC.

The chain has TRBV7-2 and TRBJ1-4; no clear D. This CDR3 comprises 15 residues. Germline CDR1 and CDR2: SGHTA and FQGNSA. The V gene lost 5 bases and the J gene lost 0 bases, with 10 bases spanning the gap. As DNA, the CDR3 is TGTGCCAGCAGCCCTAACGGTGCAACTAATGAAAAACTGTTTTTT. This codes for CASSPNGATNEKLFF.

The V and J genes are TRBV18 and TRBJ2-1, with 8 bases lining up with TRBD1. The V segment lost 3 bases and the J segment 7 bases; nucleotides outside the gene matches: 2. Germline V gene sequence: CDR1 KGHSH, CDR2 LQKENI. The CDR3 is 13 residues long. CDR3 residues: CASSPGTGNEQFF. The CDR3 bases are TGTGCCAGCTCACCCGGGACAGGAAATGAGCAGTTCTTC.

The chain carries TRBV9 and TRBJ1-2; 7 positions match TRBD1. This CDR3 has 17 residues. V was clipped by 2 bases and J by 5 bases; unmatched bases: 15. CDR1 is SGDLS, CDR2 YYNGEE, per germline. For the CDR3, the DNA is TGTGCCAGCAGCGTCCTTATGGGTGTATCAGGGGGATATGGCTACACCTTC. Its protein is CASSVLMGVSGGYGYTF.

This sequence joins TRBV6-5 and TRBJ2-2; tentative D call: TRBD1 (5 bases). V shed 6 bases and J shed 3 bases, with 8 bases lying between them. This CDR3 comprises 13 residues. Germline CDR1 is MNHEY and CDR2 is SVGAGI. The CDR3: CASRTAYTGELFF. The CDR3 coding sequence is TGTGCCAGCAGGACAGCCTACACCGGGGAGCTGTTTTTT.

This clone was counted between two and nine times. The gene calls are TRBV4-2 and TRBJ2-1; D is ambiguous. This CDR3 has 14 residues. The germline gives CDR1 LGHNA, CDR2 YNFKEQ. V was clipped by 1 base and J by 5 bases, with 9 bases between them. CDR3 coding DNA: TGTGCCAGCAGCCAAGGCTATGAAAACAATGAGCAGTTCTTC. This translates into CASSQGYENNEQFF.

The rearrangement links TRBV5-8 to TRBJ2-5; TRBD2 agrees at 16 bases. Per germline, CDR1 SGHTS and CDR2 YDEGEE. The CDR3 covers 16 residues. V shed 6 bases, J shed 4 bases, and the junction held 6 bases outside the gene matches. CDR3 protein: CASNTGTSGGAETQYF. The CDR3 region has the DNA TGTGCCAGCAATACCGGGACTAGCGGGGGGGCAGAGACCCAGTACTTC.

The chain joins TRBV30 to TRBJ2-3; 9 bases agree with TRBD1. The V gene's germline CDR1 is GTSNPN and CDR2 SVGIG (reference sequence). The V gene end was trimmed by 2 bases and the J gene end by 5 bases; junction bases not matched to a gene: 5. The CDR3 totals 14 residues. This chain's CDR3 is CAWSKQGAGDTQYF. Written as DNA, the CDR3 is TGTGCCTGGAGTAAACAGGGGGCTGGAGATACGCAGTATTTT.

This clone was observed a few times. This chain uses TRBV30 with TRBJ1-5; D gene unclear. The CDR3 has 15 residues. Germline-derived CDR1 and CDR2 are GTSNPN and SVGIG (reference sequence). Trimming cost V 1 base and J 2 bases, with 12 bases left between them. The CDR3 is CAWSGPVTGNQPQHF. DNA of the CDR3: TGTGCCTGGAGTGGTCCGGTTACGGGCAATCAGCCCCAGCATTTT.

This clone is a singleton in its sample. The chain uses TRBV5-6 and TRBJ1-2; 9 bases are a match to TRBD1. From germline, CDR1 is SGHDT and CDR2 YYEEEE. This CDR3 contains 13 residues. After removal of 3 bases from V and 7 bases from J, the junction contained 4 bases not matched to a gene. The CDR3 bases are TGTGCCAGCAGCTGGGACAGGGAGGGTGGCTACACCTTC. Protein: CASSWDREGGYTF.

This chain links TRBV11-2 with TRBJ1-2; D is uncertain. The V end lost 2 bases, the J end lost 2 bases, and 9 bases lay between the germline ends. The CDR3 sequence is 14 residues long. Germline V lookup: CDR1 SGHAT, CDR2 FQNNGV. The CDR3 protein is CASSLTHTNYGYTF. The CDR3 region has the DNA TGTGCCAGCAGCTTAACACATACCAACTATGGCTACACCTTC.

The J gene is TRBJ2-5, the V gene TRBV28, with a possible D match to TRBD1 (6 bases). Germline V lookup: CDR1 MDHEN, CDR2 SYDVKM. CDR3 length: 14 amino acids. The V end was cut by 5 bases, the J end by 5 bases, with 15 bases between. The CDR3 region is CASSGQTPWETQYF. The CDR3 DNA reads TGTGCCAGCAGTGGACAGACTCCATGGGAGACCCAGTACTTC.

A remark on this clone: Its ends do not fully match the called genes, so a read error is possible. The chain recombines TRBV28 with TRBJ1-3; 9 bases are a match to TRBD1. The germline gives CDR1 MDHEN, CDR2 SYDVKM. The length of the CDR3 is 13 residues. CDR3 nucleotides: TGTGCCAGCAGTTCAGGAGGGACAGGGACTACCCATTTT. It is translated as CASSSGGTGTTHF.

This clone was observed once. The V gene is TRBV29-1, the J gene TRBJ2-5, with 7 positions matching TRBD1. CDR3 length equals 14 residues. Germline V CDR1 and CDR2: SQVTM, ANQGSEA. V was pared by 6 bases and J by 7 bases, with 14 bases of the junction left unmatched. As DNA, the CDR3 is TGCAGCGTCCCCCGGGACAGCGAGGGTTCGACCCAGTACTTC. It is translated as CSVPRDSEGSTQYF.

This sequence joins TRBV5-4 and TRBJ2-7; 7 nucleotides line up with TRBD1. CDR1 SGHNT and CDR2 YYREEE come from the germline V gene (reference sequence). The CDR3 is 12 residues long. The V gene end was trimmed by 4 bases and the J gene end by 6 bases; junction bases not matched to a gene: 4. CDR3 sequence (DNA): TGTGCCAGCAGCCCAACAGGGGTCGAGCAGTACTTC. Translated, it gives CASSPTGVEQYF. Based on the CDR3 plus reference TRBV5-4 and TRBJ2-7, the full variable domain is ETGVTQSPTHLIKTRGQQVTLRCSSQSGHNTVSWYQQALGQGPQFIFQYYREEENGRGNFPPRFSGLQFPNYSSELNVNALELDDSALYLCASSPTGVEQYFGPGTRLTVT.

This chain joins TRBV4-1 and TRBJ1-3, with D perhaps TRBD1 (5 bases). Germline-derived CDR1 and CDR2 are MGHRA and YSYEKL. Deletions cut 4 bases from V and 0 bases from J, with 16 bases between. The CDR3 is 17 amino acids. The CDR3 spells CASSRYPEGASGNTIYF. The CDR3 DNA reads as TGCGCCAGCAGCCGATACCCGGAAGGGGCCTCTGGAAACACCATATATTTT.

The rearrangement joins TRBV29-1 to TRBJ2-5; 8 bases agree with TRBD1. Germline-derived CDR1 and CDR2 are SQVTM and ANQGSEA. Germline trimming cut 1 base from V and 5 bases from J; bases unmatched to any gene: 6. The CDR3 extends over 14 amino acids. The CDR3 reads CSVEGWTGMETQYF. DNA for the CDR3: TGCAGCGTTGAAGGATGGACAGGGATGGAGACCCAGTACTTC.

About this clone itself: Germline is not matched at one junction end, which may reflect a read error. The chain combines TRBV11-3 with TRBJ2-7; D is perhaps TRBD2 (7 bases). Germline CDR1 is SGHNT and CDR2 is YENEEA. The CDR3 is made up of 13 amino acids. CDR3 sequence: CASSSAGAYEQYF. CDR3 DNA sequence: TGTGCCAGCAGCTCTGCGGGGGCCTATGAGCAGTACTTC.

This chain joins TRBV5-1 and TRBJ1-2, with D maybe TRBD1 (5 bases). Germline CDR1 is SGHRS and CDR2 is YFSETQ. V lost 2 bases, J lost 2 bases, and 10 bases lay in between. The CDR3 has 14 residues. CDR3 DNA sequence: TGCGCCAGCAGCTTAGGTGGGGGGAACTATGGCTACACCTTC. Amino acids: CASSLGGGNYGYTF.

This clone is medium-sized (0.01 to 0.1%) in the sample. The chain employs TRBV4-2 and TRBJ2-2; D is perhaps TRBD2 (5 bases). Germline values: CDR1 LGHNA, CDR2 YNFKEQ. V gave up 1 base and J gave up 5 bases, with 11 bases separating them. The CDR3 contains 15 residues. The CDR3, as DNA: TGTGCCAGCAGCCAAGGGACTGGAGAGACCGGGGAGCTGTTTTTT. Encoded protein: CASSQGTGETGELFF.

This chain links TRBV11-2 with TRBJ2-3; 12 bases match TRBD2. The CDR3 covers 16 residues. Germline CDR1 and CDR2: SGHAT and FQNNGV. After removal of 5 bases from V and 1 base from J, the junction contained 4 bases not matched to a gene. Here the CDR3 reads CASSPGLAGRTDTQYF. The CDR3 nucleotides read TGTGCCAGCAGCCCGGGACTAGCGGGCCGCACAGATACGCAGTATTTT.

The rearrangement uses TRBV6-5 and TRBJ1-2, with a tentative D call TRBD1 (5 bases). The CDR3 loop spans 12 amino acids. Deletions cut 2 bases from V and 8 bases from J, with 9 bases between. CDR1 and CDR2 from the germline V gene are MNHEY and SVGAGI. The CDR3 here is CASSYGGGGYTF. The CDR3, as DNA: TGTGCCAGCAGTTACGGGGGAGGAGGCTACACCTTC.